The 5 T cell receptor beta chains listed next were all sequenced from one sample in a study of T cell responses to AZD1222 COVID-19 vaccine. This table comes from immunoSEQ multiplex PCR, and its TCRdb copy is limited to in-frame clones, with some not included. The sample shows roughly 110,000 clones, about 90% of them seen only once. The sample in question was peripheral blood, obtained 28 days after the second AZD1222 dose. The receptor source for this set is an adult who received the AZD1222 COVID-19 vaccine.

The J gene is TRBJ1-3, the V gene TRBV27; 7 bases fit TRBD1. Germline V CDR1 and CDR2: MNHEY, SMNVEV (reference sequence). J was trimmed by 4 bases and V by 5 bases; bases with no gene match: 2. This CDR3 has 13 residues. CDR3 coding DNA: TGTGCCAGCAGTCGGACAGGCGGAAACACCATATATTTT. Amino acid sequence: CASSRTGGNTIYF.

The CDR3 here is CASSIQGSQSRLHEQFF. CDR3 nucleotides: TGTGCCAGCAGTATACAGGGTTCTCAATCTCGACTCCATGAGCAGTTCTTC. This chain uses TRBV2 with TRBJ2-1; D is perhaps TRBD1 (6 bases). There are 17 residues in the CDR3. The V end lost 5 bases, the J end lost 8 bases, and 25 bases lay between the germline ends. CDR1 and CDR2 from the germline V gene are SNHLY and FYNNEI.

This clone occurred a few times. V usage is TRBV7-6 and J usage is TRBJ1-3; D perhaps matches TRBD1 (5 bases). The CDR3 extends over 17 amino acids. Per the germline V gene, CDR1 is SGHVS and CDR2 is FNYEAQ. V was clipped by 5 bases and J by 2 bases, with 19 bases between them. CDR3 coding DNA: TGTGCCAGCAGCCAAGGGGCGGGTTTTCGCCCTGGAAACACCATATATTTT. This encodes CASSQGAGFRPGNTIYF.

A note on this clone: Other DNA sequences in the same sample also yield this CDR3. This sequence joins TRBV5-1 and TRBJ2-3; no clear D gene. The CDR3 has 14 amino acids. The germline CDR1 and CDR2 sequences are SGHRS and YFSETQ. Deletions cut 7 bases from V and 2 bases from J, with 14 bases between. CDR3 protein: CASSPGQSTDTQYF. CDR3 nucleotides: TGCGCCAGCTCCCCTGGGCAGTCCACAGATACGCAGTATTTT.

The chain has TRBV5-1 and TRBJ2-7; D gene ambiguous. CDR1 is SGHRS and CDR2 is YFSETQ in the germline V gene. This CDR3 spans 11 amino acids. Trimming took 1 base from V and 7 from J, leaving 6 bases between them. The CDR3 DNA sequence: TGCGCCAGCAGCTTGTTGGGGGAGCAGTACTTC. Its protein is CASSLLGEQYF. The full variable domain, its missing parts supplied by reference TRBV5-1 and TRBJ2-7, is KAGVTQTPRYLIKTRGQQVTLSCSPISGHRSVSWYQQTPGQGLQFLFEYFSETQRNKGNFPGRFSGRQFSNSRSEMNVSTLELGDSALYLCASSLLGEQYFGPGTRLTVT.